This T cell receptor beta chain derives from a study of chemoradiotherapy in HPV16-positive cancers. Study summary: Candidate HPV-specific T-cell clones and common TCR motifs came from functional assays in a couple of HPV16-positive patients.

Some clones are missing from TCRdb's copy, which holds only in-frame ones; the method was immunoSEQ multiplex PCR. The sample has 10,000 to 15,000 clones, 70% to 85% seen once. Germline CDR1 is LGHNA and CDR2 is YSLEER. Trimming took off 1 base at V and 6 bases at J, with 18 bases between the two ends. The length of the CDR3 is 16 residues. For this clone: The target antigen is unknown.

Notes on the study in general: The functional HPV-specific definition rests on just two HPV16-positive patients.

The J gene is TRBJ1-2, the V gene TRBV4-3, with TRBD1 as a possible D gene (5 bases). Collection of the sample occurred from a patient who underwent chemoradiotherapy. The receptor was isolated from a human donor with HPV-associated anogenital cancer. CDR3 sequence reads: CASSQGDGLSKDGYTF. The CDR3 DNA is TGCGCCAGCAGCCAAGGGGACGGACTTTCGAAGGATGGCTACACCTTC.